This TCR beta chain was recovered during a study of shared clonotypes between healthy human individuals (TCRdb year 2020). Turning to the overall study: A few men and a couple of women, aged 18 to 49 years, made up the cohort. Per donor, three plates each were used for CD4 naive and CD4 memory, two for CD8 naive, and one for CD8 memory. To estimate repertoire size and how much clonotype sharing occurs between individuals, the study deeply sequenced the blood TCR repertoires of 5 or 6 healthy adults. To increase sequencing depth and limit assay-specific biases, different laboratories used diverse techniques to prepare libraries and sequence TCR repertoires. Each donor's leukapheresis produced roughly between about 0.9 and 9.5 billion PBMCs.

The donors were healthy, HIV-negative adults who had no recently reported acute infections or vaccinations. All donors were Caucasian adults living in Nashville, Tennessee, USA. The CD8 memory samples were a combination of magnetically selected CD45RO+ cells and CCR7-negative CD45RA+ effector memory (TemRA) cells. Blood was collected by leukapheresis, and PBMCs were isolated by Ficoll-Histopaque density gradient centrifugation and then cryopreserved in liquid nitrogen vapor phase. Analytical flow cytometry was used to check the purity and quantity of every magnetically sorted T cell population. From each sorted fraction, genomic DNA was isolated and quantified by UV absorbance on a Nanodrop 2000c. The CDR3 has 16 amino acids, counting the end cysteine and phenylalanine. The CDR3 DNA has 48 bases and is translated from base 1. Here V drops 1 base and J drops 4 bases, and the junction holds 5 bases not matched to any gene. Based on the germline V gene (reference sequence), the CDR1 and CDR2 sequences are PRHDT and FYEKMQ.

What the research found in general, with its limitations: Only blood was sampled, and tissue TCR repertoires likely differ from those in blood. Based on pairwise subsampling, the degree of clonotype sharing among donors was expected to be affected by sequencing depth. Rarefaction of sorted-subset datasets indicated incomplete sequencing despite the large sequencing depth. Naive subsets generally had larger estimated clonotype richness than memory subsets. Clonotypes shared by all four sorted-subset donors showed higher generation probabilities than non-shared clonotypes. The genetic and exposure-history diversity represented was limited by the small number of donors. Sharing across a few donors was observed for 5% to 6.5% of naive CD4, about 4% of naive CD8, 2.3% of memory CD4, and roughly 0.4% of memory CD8 clonotypes.

Using the deep immunoSEQ assay, multiplex PCR amplified TCR CDR3 regions from genomic DNA. Genomic DNA extracted from each cell subset was distributed evenly over all wells of several immunoSEQ 96-well plates, and each plate served as one replicate. For sorted subsets, approximately 200 ng of genomic DNA, equivalent to some 33,000 T cell genomes, went into each replicate PCR. The purified libraries were quantified using a Qubit 3.0 fluorometer, sized with a Bioanalyzer 2100, and then quantified again using the KAPA Library Quantification kit. A separate single-read 150-cycle Illumina NextSeq 550 flow cell was used to sequence each immunoSEQ 96-well plate. The original pipeline was this. Because only junctional sequences without quality scores were contained in the immunoSEQ output, filtering matching that applied to full-length reads could not be performed. Sequences were annotated with PyIR, a Python wrapper for IgBLAST v1.9, using IMGT germline references to assign V/J genes and CDR3. Reads were filtered out if the reads had weak V/J assignments (E-value above 1e-6), no CDR3, stop codons, out-of-frame junctions, or ambiguous translated residues. V3J clonotypes were defined by identical inferred V gene, J gene, and CDR3 amino acid sequence. The percentage overlap between two repertoires was calculated by dividing the number of shared unique clonotypes by the size of the smaller repertoire. Repertoire richness was assessed with RTK rarefaction, the Chao1 estimator, and Recon v2.1 estimates of unobserved clonotypes. Generation probabilities were computed with OLGA for all TCRbeta clonotypes obtained by the gDNA method from a few donors. TCRdb retrieved this table from immuneACCESS and kept in-frame rearrangements only. Not all clones are present; in checked studies, unresolved V genes account for under half, and no reason is known for the remainder. The DNA was the basis for D and trimming; V, J and clone size are from that table. The sample data list 98,000 or so clones, and 68% of these were observed just once. The ten biggest clones cover more than 20% of the sample.

This clone was found a few times. Its antigen target is currently unknown. Per-base qualities were not stored, and no clone one base away is much larger. The V and J genes are TRBV13 and TRBJ2-1; 9 of the junction bases match TRBD1. The sequenced material came from memory CD8+ T cells sorted from blood. The sample's cell subset or site label is to be understood as: CD45RO+ cells pooled with CCR7-negative TemRA cells. This clonotype originated in a woman aged 25 to 39 in good health. The CDR3 loop reads CASSLDTGTGYNEQFF. The DNA sequence is as follows: TGTGCCAGCAGCTTAGATACCGGGACAGGGTACAATGAGCAGTTCTTC. The CDR3 plus the reference TRBV13 and TRBJ2-1 genes for the other parts give the full variable domain: AAGVIQSPRHLIKEKRETATLKCYPIPRHDTVYWYQQGPGQDPQFLISFYEKMQSDKGSIPDRFSAQQFSDYHSELNMSSLELGDSALYFCASSLDTGTGYNEQFFGPGTRLTVL.